These T cell receptor beta chains were read from a single sample in a study of OX40 agonist ivuxolimab in advanced cancers. The method was immunoSEQ multiplex PCR; TCRdb's version includes in-frame clones alone and lacks a portion of them. The sample includes more than 100,000 clones, 90% of them seen just once. The sample in question was CD4+ or CD8+ T cells sorted from blood, obtained in a trial of the OX40 agonist ivuxolimab. These receptors originate from an adult with an advanced solid tumor such as melanoma, head and neck, liver or kidney cancer. Each CDR3 is given with its conserved first and last residue. The order of the fields is J gene, V gene, clone size, D gene, CDR3 DNA, CDR3 protein. A D gene is named only where the DNA matches it firmly. Clone size is shown for a subset of rows, as once, few, many or a class of expanded clone.

TRBJ1-3	TRBV11-3	-	TRBD1	TGTGCCAGCAGCTTAAGACAGGGAGTAAACACCATATATTTT	CASSLRQGVNTIYF
TRBJ2-3	TRBV19	-	-	TGTGCCAGTAGTATAAGGGTTATCTCCACAGATACGCAGTATTTT	CASSIRVISTDTQYF
TRBJ2-7	TRBV5-1	-	-	TGCGCCAGCAGCCTAACCACAGGGCCCGAGCAGTACTTC	CASSLTTGPEQYF
TRBJ2-5	TRBV27	-	-	TGTGCCAGCAGGTTCCAACTCCAAGAGACCCAGTACTTC	CASRFQLQETQYF
TRBJ1-5	TRBV25-1	-	-	TGTGCCACTCAGATCACAGGGAGCAATCAGCCCCAGCATTTT	CATQITGSNQPQHF
TRBJ2-2	TRBV28	-	TRBD2	TGTGCCAGCAGTTCTCAGGGAGGGGCGAACACCGGGGAGCTGTTTTTT	CASSSQGGANTGELFF
TRBJ1-1	TRBV21-1	-	-	TGTGCCAGCAGCAAAAACACTGAAGCTTTCTTT	CASSKNTEAFF
TRBJ2-3	TRBV5-4	-	TRBD2	TGTGCCAGCAGCTTTTCGCGGGGGGGTTTTAATACGCAGTATTTT	CASSFSRGGFNTQYF
TRBJ1-5	TRBV5-1	once	TRBD1	TGCGCCAGCAGCTTGGGACAGGGAGGGTATCAGCCCCAGCATTTT	CASSLGQGGYQPQHF
TRBJ1-6	TRBV28	-	TRBD1	TGTGCCAGCAGTTTATTATCAGGGGGAGCCTATAATTCACCCCTCCACTTT	CASSLLSGGAYNSPLHF
TRBJ2-5	TRBV6-5	-	-	TGTGCCAGCAGTTACAACCCGACTAGGGAGACCCAGTACTTC	CASSYNPTRETQYF
TRBJ2-7	TRBV19	-	-	TGTGCCAGTAGTATTTCGACAGGTACCTACGAGCAGTACTTC	CASSISTGTYEQYF
TRBJ2-1	TRBV27	-	TRBD2	TGTGCCAGCAGTCAATCTAGCGGGAGCCCCGGGAATGAGCAGTTCTTC	CASSQSSGSPGNEQFF
TRBJ2-5	TRBV15	once	-	TGTGCCACCAGCAGAGATTTGGGGGGCACAGAGACCCAGTACTTC	CATSRDLGGTETQYF
TRBJ2-1	TRBV9	-	TRBD2	TGTGCCAGCAGCTCCCAGACTAGCGGGGTACACAATGAGCAGTTCTTC	CASSSQTSGVHNEQFF
TRBJ2-1	TRBV5-6	once	-	TGTGCCAGCAGCTTGGCCGTTTGGGGGACGTCCTACAATGAGCAGTTCTTC	CASSLAVWGTSYNEQFF
TRBJ1-2	TRBV19	-	TRBD1	TGTGCCAGTAGTATAGGCCTTTGGCCGGGACAGCGTTTCGGCTATGGCTACACCTTC	CASSIGLWPGQRFGYGYTF
TRBJ2-1	TRBV4-1	-	TRBD1	TGCGCCAGCAGCCGACTTTGGGGACAGGGGTTCGATGAGCAGTTCTTC	CASSRLWGQGFDEQFF
TRBJ1-5	TRBV6-1	-	-	TGTGCCAGCAGTGAAGTTCCAGGGGTACAGCCCCAGCATTTT	CASSEVPGVQPQHF
TRBJ2-3	TRBV7-3	-	-	TGTGCCAGCAGCTCAGCCGGGACCAACACAGATACGCAGTATTTT	CASSSAGTNTDTQYF
TRBJ1-1	TRBV28	-	-	TGTGCCAGCAGTTTAGGTAACACTGAAGCTTTCTTT	CASSLGNTEAFF
TRBJ1-2	TRBV4-1	-	TRBD1	TGCGCCAGCAGCCAAGATGACAGGACAGGGCTTTACTATGGCTACACCTTC	CASSQDDRTGLYYGYTF
TRBJ1-1	TRBV27	-	-	TGTGCCAGCCGAAACAGGGTAAAGGGGACTGAAGCTTTCTTT	CASRNRVKGTEAFF
TRBJ2-7	TRBV5-4	once	TRBD1	TGTGCCAGCAGCACCTACCGGCCGGGACAGGGGGCTGACGAGCAGTACTTC	CASSTYRPGQGADEQYF
TRBJ2-2	TRBV27	-	TRBD2	TGTGCCAGCAGTTTCCTTATAGGGACTAGCGGGAGGGCCCACACCGGGGAGCTGTTTTTT	CASSFLIGTSGRAHTGELFF
TRBJ1-6	TRBV2	-	-	TGTGCCAGCAGTCCCGGACAGAATTCACCCCTCCACTTT	CASSPGQNSPLHF
TRBJ2-7	TRBV5-4	once	TRBD1	TGCGCCAGCAGCCAAGAGGGGATACAGGGGTACGAGCAGTACTTC	CASSQEGIQGYEQYF
TRBJ2-3	TRBV18	-	TRBD2	TGTGCCAGCTCATCACTACTAGCGGGGGGAGGAGATACGCAGTATTTT	CASSSLLAGGGDTQYF
TRBJ2-2	TRBV14	-	TRBD1	TGTGCCAGCAGCCAAGTGGACAGGGAGACCGGGGAGCTGTTTTTT	CASSQVDRETGELFF
TRBJ2-7	TRBV6-1	-	-	TGTGCCAGCAGGGACATCTACGAGCAGTACTTC	CASRDIYEQYF
TRBJ1-2	TRBV7-2	-	TRBD1	TGTGCCAGCAGCTTAGCCCCGGGACAGGGGGGCAGGGATGGCTACACCTTC	CASSLAPGQGGRDGYTF
TRBJ2-6	TRBV9	-	TRBD1	TGTGCCAGCAGCGCGGGGACAGGGTATCGCTCTGGGGCCAACGTCCTGACTTTC	CASSAGTGYRSGANVLTF
TRBJ1-4	TRBV11-1	-	-	TGTGCCAGCAGCTTACGGGGATATGGGAATGAAAAACTGTTTTTT	CASSLRGYGNEKLFF
TRBJ2-5	TRBV5-1	-	TRBD1	TGCGCCAGCAATAGGGGACAGCAAGAGACCCAGTACTTC	CASNRGQQETQYF
TRBJ2-7	TRBV12-5	-	TRBD1	TGTGCTAGTGGTTTCACCGGGACAGGATCCTACGAGCAGTACTTC	CASGFTGTGSYEQYF
TRBJ2-1	TRBV7-6	-	-	TGTGCCAGCAGCTCGCGGGATATCGGATACAATGAGCAGTTCTTC	CASSSRDIGYNEQFF
TRBJ1-5	TRBV7-6	-	-	TGTGCCAGCAGCCCCACAGGAGGCAATCAGCCCCAGCATTTT	CASSPTGGNQPQHF
TRBJ2-2	TRBV28	-	TRBD1	TGTGCCAGCAGTACGCCCCGGGACAGCAATGGCGCGAACACCGGGGAGCTGTTTTTT	CASSTPRDSNGANTGELFF
TRBJ2-1	TRBV7-6	once	-	TGTGCCAGCAGCTTCAGGGAGAATGAGCAGTTCTTC	CASSFRENEQFF
TRBJ1-5	TRBV6-1	-	-	TGTGCCAGCAGTGAAACCGGGACATTAGATCAGCCCCAGCATTTT	CASSETGTLDQPQHF
TRBJ2-1	TRBV4-1	-	-	TGCGCCAGCAGTCACCCGGGCAGGGGCTTGAACAATGAGCAGTTCTTC	CASSHPGRGLNNEQFF
TRBJ2-2	TRBV7-2	-	-	TGTGCCAGCAGCTTCGCCCTGACAGGATCCACCGGGGAGCTGTTTTTT	CASSFALTGSTGELFF
TRBJ2-2	TRBV30	-	-	TGTGCCTGGAGTGTAGAAGGCAGGGGCACCGGGGAGCTGTTTTTT	CAWSVEGRGTGELFF
TRBJ1-1	TRBV7-3	-	-	TGTGCCAGCAGCTTAATGGGTTCCGTTGGCACTGAAGCTTTCTTT	CASSLMGSVGTEAFF
TRBJ2-5	TRBV7-7	-	TRBD2	TGTGCTAGCAGCCCGGGGACTAGCGGGGGGACCCAGTACTTC	CASSPGTSGGTQYF
TRBJ1-5	TRBV18	-	TRBD1	TGTGCCAGCTCACCAGTGGACAGGGGAGCCAATCAGCCCCAGCATTTT	CASSPVDRGANQPQHF